This record looks at one T cell receptor beta chain sequence and its context. Its antigen remains unidentified. These data originate in a study of cytomegalovirus exposure and HLA in healthy donors. At the level of the study: The approximately 100 million unique TCR beta sequences, from about 180 million T cells, were found by an earlier analysis. Study results and caveats: More than 15,000 TCR beta sequences were associated with HLA alleles at 0.05 false discovery rate in a later analysis. Analysis was carried out at a later point, and it linked a missense DCLRE1C variant to TCR beta V- and J-gene trimming. Prior analysis indicated that the majority of TCR beta V segments exhibited productivity approximately 87% or approximately 30% of the time.

Germline CDR1 and CDR2: MNHEY and SMNVEV (reference sequence). V was clipped by 5 bases and J by 4 bases; unmatched bases: 4. CDR3 length: 14 amino acids. Primers included in the PCR were 60 Vbeta and 13 Jbeta primers. Method: immunoSEQ multiplex PCR; TCRdb's copy keeps in-frame clones and lacks some. The sample contains roughly 130,000 clones, roughly 78% of which appear only once. This chain joins TRBV27 and TRBJ2-1; 8 nucleotides agree with TRBD2. This TCR was sampled from a male donor in good health and CMV-seronegative. The sequenced sample was PBMCs. CDR3 nucleotides: TGTGCCAGCAGTACTAGCGGCCCATACAATGAGCAGTTCTTC. Amino acids: CASSTSGPYNEQFF.